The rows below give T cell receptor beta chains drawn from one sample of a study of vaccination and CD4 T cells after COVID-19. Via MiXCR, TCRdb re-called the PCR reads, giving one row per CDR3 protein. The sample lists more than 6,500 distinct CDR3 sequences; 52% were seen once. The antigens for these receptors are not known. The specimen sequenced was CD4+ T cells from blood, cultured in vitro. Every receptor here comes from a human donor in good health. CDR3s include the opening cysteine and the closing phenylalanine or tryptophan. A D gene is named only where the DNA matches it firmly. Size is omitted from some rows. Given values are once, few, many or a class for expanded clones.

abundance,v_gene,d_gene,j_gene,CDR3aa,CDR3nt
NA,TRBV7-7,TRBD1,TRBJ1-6,CASSSGDSNSPLHF,TGTGCCAGCAGCTCGGGGGACAGCAATTCACCCCTCCACTTT
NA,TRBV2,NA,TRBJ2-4,CASSEVSKNIQYF,TGTGCCAGCAGTGAAGTAAGCAAAAACATTCAGTACTTC
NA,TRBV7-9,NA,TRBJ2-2,CASSLVGRELFF,TGTGCCAGCAGCTTAGTAGGAAGGGAGCTGTTTTTT
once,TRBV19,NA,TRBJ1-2,CASSVRGRDYGYTF,TGTGCCAGTAGTGTTAGAGGGAGAGACTATGGCTACACCTTC
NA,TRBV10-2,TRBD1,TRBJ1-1,CASSDRDRANTEAFF,TGCGCCAGCAGTGATAGGGACAGGGCAAACACTGAAGCTTTCTTT
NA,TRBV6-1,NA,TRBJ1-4,CASRQDSGRWEKLFF,TGTGCCAGCAGGCAGGACAGTGGGCGTTGGGAAAAACTGTTTTTT
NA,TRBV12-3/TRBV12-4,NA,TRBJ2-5,CASSFGFWETQYF,TGTGCCAGCAGTTTCGGGTTTTGGGAGACCCAGTACTTC
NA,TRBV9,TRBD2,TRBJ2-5,CASSPRLAGDRETQYF,TGTGCCAGCAGCCCCCGGCTAGCGGGAGATAGGGAGACCCAGTACTTC
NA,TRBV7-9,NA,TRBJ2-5,CASSSTAGSKGETQYF,TGTGCCAGCAGCTCGACCGCGGGCTCTAAGGGAGAGACCCAGTACTTC
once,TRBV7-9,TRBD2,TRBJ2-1,CASSPSVRTSGGTYNEQFF,TGTGCCAGCAGCCCCAGTGTTAGGACTAGCGGGGGAACATACAATGAGCAGTTCTTC
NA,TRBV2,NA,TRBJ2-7,CASSEMVRYEQYF,TGTGCCAGCAGTGAAATGGTCAGATACGAGCAGTACTTC
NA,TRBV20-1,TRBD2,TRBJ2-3,CSASRLAGGDTQYF,TGCAGTGCTAGTAGGCTAGCGGGAGGAGATACGCAGTATTTT
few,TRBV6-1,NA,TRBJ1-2,CASSPGNYGYTF,TGTGCCAGCAGCCCTGGGAACTATGGCTACACCTTC
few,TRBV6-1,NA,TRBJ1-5,CASTRDGYSNQPQHF,TGTGCCAGCACTAGGGACGGGTATAGCAATCAGCCCCAGCATTTT
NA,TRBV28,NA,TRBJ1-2,CATRELVYGYTF,TGTGCCACACGGGAGCTGGTATATGGCTACACCTTC
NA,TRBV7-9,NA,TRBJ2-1,CASSLASGGVSYNEQFF,TGTGCCAGCAGCTTAGCCTCTGGGGGAGTATCCTACAATGAGCAGTTCTTC
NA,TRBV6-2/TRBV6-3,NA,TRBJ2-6,CASSYGSSGANVLTF,TGTGCCAGCAGTTACGGCAGCTCTGGGGCCAACGTCCTGACTTTC
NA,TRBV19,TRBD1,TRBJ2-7,CASSGTGAVNIFYEQYF,TGTGCCAGTAGTGGGACAGGGGCTGTCAACATCTTCTACGAGCAGTACTTC
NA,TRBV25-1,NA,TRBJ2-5,CASSAGLPETQYF,TGTGCCAGCAGTGCCGGCCTGCCAGAGACCCAGTACTTC
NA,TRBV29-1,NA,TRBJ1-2,CSVEVGAGGYTF,TGCAGCGTTGAAGTAGGGGCGGGGGGCTACACCTTC